This TCR beta chain originates from a study of T cell changes during pregnancy in multiple sclerosis. TCRdb's table, derived via immunoSEQ multiplex PCR, lists solely in-frame clones and lacks some. The table records tens of thousands of clones, over 80% of them present only once. The CDR3 loop spans 15 amino acids. V shed 6 bases, J shed 9 bases, and the junction held 10 bases outside the gene matches. The germline V gene has CDR1 MNHEY and CDR2 SVGAGI. The material was CD8+ T cells from peripheral blood mononuclear cells, obtained in the third trimester of pregnancy. The chain couples TRBV6-5 to TRBJ1-6, with TRBD1 identical over 8 bases. This receptor was taken from a female donor in good health, enrolled as a control in a pregnancy study. The CDR3 sequence: CASSLGQGGGSPLHF. DNA for the CDR3: TGTGCCAGCAGCCTTGGACAGGGAGGAGGTTCACCCCTCCACTTT.